Included here is one TCR beta chain sequence, with context. This entry belongs to a study of patients and donors after allogeneic stem cell transplantation. TCRdb recomputed calls from the RT-PCR reads with MiXCR, one row per CDR3 protein. Here the sample spans more than 75,000 distinct CDR3 sequences, around 5% being singletons. The TCR originated in a human donor who was either an allogeneic HSCT recipient or a stem cell or donor lymphocyte infusion donor (not recorded which). It is not recorded whose cells these are; they may come from a transplant donor. The sample taken for sequencing was blood, either unsorted or a sorted T cell fraction (not recorded which).

CDR3 nucleotide sequence: TGTGCCAGCAGTGAAGCGCTTCCGGGGGCGCACGAGCAGTACTTC. Protein product: CASSEALPGAHEQYF. The V call is TRBV2, the J call TRBJ2-7; either TRBD1 or TRBD2 may fit D (6 bases each). This CDR3 region has 15 residues. With 0 bases removed from V and 5 bases from J, the gap between germline ends came to 14 bases. Per germline, CDR1 SNHLY and CDR2 FYNNEI.